This T cell receptor (beta chain) was captured in a study of blood T cell repertoires in COVID-19. Per the authors' pipeline: Scientists estimated how many nucleated cells there were by amplifying reference gene primers. Clones were read by immunoSEQ multiplex PCR, and TCRdb kept only the in-frame ones, dropping some. V and J calls and clone size are as listed in that table; D and trimming were resolved from the DNA. The table includes 150,000 to 200,000 clones, 90% to 95% detected once. Germline V CDR1 and CDR2: LNHNV, YYDKDF (reference sequence). Trimming removed 3 bases at V and 1 base at J, with 7 bases between. The CDR3 is 14 amino acids.

The chain has TRBV15 and TRBJ2-1; no firm D call. Sequenced sample: peripheral blood. This TCR derives from a woman in her forties or fifties with acute or convalescent COVID-19. The CDR3 DNA is TGTGCCACCAGCAGGGCTGGTTCCTACAATGAGCAGTTCTTC. This sequence encodes CATSRAGSYNEQFF.